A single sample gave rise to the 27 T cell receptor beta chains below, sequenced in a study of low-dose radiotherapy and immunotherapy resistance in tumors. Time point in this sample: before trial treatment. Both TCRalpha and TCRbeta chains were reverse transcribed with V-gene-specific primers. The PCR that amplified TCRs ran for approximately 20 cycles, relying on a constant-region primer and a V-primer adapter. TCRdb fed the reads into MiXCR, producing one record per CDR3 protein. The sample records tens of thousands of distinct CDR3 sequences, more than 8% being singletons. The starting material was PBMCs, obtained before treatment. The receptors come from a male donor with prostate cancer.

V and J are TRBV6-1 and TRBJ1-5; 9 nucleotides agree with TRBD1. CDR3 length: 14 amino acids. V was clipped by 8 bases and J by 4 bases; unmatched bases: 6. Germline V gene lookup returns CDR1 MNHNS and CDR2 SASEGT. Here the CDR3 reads CASETGGSNQPQHF. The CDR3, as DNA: TGTGCCAGCGAGACAGGGGGGAGTAATCAGCCCCAGCATTTT.

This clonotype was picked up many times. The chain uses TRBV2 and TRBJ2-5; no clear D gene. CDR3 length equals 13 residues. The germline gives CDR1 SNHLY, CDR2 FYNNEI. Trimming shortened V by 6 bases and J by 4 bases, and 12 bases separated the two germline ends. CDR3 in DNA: TGTGCCAGCAGGACCGGTTGGGGAGAGACCCAGTACTTC. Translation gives CASRTGWGETQYF.

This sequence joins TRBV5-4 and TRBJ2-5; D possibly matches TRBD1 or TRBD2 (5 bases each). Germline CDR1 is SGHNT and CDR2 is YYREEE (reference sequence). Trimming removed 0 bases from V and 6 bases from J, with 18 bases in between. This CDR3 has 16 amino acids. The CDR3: CASSLAGAPSTKTQYF. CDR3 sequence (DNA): TGTGCCAGCAGCTTGGCCGGGGCCCCCAGTACAAAGACCCAGTACTTC.

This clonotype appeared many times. The CDR3 region is CASSLLVRGGQPQHF. In DNA form, the CDR3 reads TGTGCCAGCAGTTTACTTGTCAGGGGGGGTCAGCCCCAGCATTTT. The chain employs TRBV28 and TRBJ1-5, with 7 bases matching TRBD1. CDR3 length: 15 amino acids. The V gene end was trimmed by 2 bases and the J gene end by 6 bases; junction bases not matched to a gene: 7. The germline gives CDR1 MDHEN, CDR2 SYDVKM.

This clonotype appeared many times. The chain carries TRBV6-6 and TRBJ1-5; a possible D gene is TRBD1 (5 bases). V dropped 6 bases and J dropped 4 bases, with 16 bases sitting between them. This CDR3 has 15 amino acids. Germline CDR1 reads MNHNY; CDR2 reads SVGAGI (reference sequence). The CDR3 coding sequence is TGTGCCAGCAGCCCGGGAGGGGTGACAAATCAGCCCCAGCATTTT. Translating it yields CASSPGGVTNQPQHF.

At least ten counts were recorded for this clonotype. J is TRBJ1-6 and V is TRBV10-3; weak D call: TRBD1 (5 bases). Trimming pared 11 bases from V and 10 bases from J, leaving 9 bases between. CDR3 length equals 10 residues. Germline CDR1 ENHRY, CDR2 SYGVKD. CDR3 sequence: CASGGSPLHF. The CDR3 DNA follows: TGTGCCTCTGGGGGATCACCCCTCCACTTT.

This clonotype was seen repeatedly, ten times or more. The CDR3 DNA sequence: TGTGCCAGCAGTTCTCCCTTTCGGATAACCAGCTCCTACAATGAGCAGTTCTTC. Encoded protein: CASSSPFRITSSYNEQFF. The V gene is TRBV28, the J gene TRBJ2-1; D call uncertain. Germline CDR1 reads MDHEN; CDR2 reads SYDVKM. This CDR3 is built from 18 residues. The V end lost 4 bases, the J end lost 0 bases, and 19 bases lay between the germline ends. Full variable domain (outside the CDR3, taken from reference TRBV28 and TRBJ2-1): DVKVTQSSRYLVKRTGEKVFLECVQDMDHENMFWYRQDPGLGLRLIYFSYDVKMKEKGDIPEGYSVSREKKERFSLILESASTNQTSMYLCASSSPFRITSSYNEQFFGPGTRLTVL.

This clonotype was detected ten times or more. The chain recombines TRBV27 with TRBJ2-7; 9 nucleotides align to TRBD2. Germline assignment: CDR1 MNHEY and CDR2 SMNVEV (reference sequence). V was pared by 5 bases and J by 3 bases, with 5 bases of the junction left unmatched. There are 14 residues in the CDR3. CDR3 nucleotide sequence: TGTGCCAGCAGTCCGGGACTAGCTGTCTACGAGCAGTACTTC. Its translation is CASSPGLAVYEQYF.

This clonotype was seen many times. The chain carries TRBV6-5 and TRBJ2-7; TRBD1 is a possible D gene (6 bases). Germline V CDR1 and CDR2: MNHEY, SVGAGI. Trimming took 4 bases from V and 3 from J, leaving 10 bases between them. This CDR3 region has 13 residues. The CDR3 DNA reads TGTGCCAGCAGTTCAGGGGTGAACTACGAGCAGTACTTC. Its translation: CASSSGVNYEQYF.

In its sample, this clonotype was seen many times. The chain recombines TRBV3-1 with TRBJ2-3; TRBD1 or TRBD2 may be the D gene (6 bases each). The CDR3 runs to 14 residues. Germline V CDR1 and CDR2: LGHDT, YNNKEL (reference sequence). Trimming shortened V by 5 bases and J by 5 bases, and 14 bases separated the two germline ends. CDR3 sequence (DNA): TGTGCCAGCAGCTCAATAGGGGGACTAGATACGCAGTATTTT. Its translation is CASSSIGGLDTQYF.

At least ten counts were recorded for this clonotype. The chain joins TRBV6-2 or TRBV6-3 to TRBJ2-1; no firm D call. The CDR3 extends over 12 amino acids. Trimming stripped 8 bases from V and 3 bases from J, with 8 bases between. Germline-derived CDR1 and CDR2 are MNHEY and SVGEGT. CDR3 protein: CASYGNYNEQFF. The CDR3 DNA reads TGTGCCAGCTACGGAAACTACAATGAGCAGTTCTTC.

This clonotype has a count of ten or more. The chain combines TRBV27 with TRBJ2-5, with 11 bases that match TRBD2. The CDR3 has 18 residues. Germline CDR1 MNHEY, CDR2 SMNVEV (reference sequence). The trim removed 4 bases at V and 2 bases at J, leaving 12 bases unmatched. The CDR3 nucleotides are TGTGCCAGCAGTTCAGATCCGAGACTAGCGGGAATGCAAGAGACCCAGTACTTC. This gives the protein CASSSDPRLAGMQETQYF.

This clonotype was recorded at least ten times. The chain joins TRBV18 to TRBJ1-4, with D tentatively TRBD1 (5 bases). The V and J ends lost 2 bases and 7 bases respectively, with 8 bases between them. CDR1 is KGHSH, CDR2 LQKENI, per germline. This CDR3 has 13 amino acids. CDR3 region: CASSPGTAEKLFF. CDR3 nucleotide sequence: TGTGCCAGCTCACCAGGGACGGCTGAAAAACTGTTTTTT.

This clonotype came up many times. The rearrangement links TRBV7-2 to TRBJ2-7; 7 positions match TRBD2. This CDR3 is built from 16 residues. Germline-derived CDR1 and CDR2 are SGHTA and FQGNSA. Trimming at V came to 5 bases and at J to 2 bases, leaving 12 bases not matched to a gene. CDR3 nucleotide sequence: TGTGCCAGCAGCCCTAGCGTGGCTAGCGGAGCCTACGAGCAGTACTTC. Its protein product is CASSPSVASGAYEQYF.

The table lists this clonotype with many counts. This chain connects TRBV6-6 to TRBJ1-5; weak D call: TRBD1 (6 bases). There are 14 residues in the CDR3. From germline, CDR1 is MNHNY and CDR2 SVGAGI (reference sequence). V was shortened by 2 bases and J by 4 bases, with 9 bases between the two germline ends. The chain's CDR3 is CASSYEGGNQPQHF. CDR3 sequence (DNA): TGTGCCAGCAGTTACGAGGGGGGGAATCAGCCCCAGCATTTT.

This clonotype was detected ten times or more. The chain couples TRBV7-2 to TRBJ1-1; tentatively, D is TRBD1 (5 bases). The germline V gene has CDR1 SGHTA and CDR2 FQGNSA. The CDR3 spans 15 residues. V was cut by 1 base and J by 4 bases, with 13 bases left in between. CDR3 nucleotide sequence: TGTGCCAGCAGCTTAGAATGGGCAGGGATCACTGAAGCTTTCTTT. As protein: CASSLEWAGITEAFF.

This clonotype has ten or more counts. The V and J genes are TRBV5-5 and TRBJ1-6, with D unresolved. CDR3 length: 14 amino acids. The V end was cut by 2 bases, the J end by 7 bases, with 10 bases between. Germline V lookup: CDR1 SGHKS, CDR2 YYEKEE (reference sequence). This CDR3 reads CASSFGSSNSPLHF. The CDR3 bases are TGTGCCAGCAGCTTTGGCAGCTCGAATTCACCCCTCCACTTT.

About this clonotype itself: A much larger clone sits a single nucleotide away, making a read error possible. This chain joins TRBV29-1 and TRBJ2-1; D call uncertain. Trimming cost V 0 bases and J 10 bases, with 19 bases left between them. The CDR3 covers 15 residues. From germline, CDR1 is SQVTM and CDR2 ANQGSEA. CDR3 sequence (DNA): TGCAGCGTTGAAGAGGGCTCAACGAGCTCCTACGAGCAGTTCTTC. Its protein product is CSVEEGSTSSYEQFF.

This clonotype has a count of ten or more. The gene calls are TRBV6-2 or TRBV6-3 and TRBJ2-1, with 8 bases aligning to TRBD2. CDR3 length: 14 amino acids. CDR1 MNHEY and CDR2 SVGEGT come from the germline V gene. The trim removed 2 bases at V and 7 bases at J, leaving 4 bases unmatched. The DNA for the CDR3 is TGTGCCAGCAGTTACGACCGACTAGCGAATGAGCAGTTCTTC. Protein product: CASSYDRLANEQFF.

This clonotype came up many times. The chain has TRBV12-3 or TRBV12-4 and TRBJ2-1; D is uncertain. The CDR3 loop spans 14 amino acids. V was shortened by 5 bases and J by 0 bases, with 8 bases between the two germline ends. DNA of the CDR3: TGTGCCAGCAGTGGAATGAGCTCCTACAATGAGCAGTTCTTC. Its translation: CASSGMSSYNEQFF.

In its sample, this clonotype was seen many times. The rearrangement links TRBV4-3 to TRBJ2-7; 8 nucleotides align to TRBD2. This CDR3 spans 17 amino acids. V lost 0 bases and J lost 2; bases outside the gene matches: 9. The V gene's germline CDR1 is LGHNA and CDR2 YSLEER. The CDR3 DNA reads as TGCGCCAGCAGCCAAGATGCCCTAGCGGGTTCCACCTACGAGCAGTACTTC. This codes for CASSQDALAGSTYEQYF.

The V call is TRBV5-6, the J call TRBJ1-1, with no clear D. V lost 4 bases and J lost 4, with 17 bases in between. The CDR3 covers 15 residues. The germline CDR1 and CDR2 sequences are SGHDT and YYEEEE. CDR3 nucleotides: TGTGCCAGCAGCGGAACGGCGGGTATGGCCACTGAAGCTTTCTTT. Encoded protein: CASSGTAGMATEAFF.

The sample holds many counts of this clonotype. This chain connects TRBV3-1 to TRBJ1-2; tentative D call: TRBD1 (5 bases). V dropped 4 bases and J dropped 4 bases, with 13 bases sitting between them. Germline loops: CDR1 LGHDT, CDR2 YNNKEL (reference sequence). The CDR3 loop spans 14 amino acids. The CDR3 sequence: CASSRGALIYGYTF. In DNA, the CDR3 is TGTGCCAGCAGCCGCGGGGCCTTAATCTATGGCTACACCTTC. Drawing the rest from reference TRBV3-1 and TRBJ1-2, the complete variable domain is DTAVSQTPKYLVTQMGNDKSIKCEQNLGHDTMYWYKQDSKKFLKIMFSYNNKELIINETVPNRFSPKSPDKAHLNLHINSLELGDSAVYFCASSRGALIYGYTFGSGTRLTVV.

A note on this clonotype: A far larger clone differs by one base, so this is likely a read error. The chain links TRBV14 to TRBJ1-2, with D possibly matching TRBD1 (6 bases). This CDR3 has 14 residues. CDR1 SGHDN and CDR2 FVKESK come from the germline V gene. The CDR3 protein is CTSSPTGNPYGYTF. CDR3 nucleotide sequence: TGTACCAGCAGCCCTACAGGGAACCCCTATGGCTACACCTTC.

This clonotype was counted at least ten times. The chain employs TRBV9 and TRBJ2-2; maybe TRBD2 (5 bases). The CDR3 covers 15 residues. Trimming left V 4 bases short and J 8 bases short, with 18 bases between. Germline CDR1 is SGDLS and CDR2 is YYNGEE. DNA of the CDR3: TGTGCCAGCAGCCCAGACGGAGGAGGTTTTGGGGAGCTGTTTTTT. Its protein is CASSPDGGGFGELFF.

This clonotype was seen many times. The CDR3 bases are TGTGCCAGCAGCCGGGGACAGTTTAGAACCTACGAGCAGTACTTC. Amino acid sequence: CASSRGQFRTYEQYF. V usage is TRBV6-5 and J usage is TRBJ2-7; 7 bases fit TRBD1. This CDR3 comprises 15 residues. Germline assignment: CDR1 MNHEY and CDR2 SVGAGI. Trimming took 6 bases from V and 2 from J; bases not matched to a gene: 10.

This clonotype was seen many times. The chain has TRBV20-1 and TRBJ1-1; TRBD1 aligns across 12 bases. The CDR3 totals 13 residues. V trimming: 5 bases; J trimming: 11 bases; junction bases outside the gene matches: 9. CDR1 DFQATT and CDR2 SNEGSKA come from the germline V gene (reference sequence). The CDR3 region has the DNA TGCAGTGCTGGAGGGACAGGGGGCTACGGGGCTTTCTTT. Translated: CSAGGTGGYGAFF.